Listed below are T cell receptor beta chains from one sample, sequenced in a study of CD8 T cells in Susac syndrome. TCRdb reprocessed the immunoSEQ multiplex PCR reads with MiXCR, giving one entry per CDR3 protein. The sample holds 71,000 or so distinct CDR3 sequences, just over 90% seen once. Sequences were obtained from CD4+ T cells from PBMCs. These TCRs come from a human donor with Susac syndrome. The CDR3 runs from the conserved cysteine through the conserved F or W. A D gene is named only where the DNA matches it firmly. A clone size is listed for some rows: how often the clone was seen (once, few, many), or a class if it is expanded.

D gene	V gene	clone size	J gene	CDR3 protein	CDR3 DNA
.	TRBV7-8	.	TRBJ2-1	CASSPLTGSHNEQFF	TGTGCCAGCAGCCCCCTTACAGGGTCCCACAATGAGCAGTTCTTC
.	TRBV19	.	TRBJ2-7	CASAAGSSDSYEQYF	TGTGCCAGTGCCGCGGGTTCGAGCGACTCCTACGAGCAGTACTTC
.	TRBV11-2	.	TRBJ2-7	CASTRAYEQYF	TGTGCCAGCACCCGAGCCTACGAGCAGTACTTC
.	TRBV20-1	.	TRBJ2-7	CSASSGDEQYF	TGCAGTGCGAGTAGTGGAGACGAGCAGTACTTC
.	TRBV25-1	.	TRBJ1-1	CASSNRRNTEAFF	TGTGCCAGCAGTAATAGGAGGAACACTGAAGCTTTCTTT
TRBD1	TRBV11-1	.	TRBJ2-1	CASSSSGTGDSSYNEQFF	TGTGCCAGCAGCTCCTCCGGGACAGGTGATAGCTCCTACAATGAGCAGTTCTTC
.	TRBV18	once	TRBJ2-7	CASSPLQLSYEQYF	TGTGCCAGCTCACCACTGCAGCTCTCCTACGAGCAGTACTTC
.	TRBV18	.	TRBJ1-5	CASSPTGRDNQPQHF	TGTGCCAGCTCACCAACAGGGAGGGACAATCAGCCCCAGCATTTT
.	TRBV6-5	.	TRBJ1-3	CASSYSNRMKVGNTIYF	TGTGCCAGCAGTTACTCGAATAGAATGAAAGTTGGAAACACCATATATTTT
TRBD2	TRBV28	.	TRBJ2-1	CASSSPTSGGANEQFF	TGTGCCAGCAGTTCCCCGACTAGCGGGGGGGCGAATGAGCAGTTCTTC
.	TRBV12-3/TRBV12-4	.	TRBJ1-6	CASSWDTAYNSPLHF	TGTGCCAGCAGTTGGGACACCGCCTATAATTCACCCCTCCACTTT
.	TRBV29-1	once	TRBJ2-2	CSAQDYQYTGELFF	TGCAGCGCCCAGGACTACCAGTACACCGGGGAGCTGTTTTTT
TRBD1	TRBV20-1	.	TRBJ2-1	CSASSPGQKYNEQFF	TGCAGTGCTAGTTCACCGGGACAGAAATACAATGAGCAGTTCTTC
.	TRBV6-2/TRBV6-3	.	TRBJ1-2	CASSSTGTTNYGYTF	TGTGCCAGCAGTTCCACCGGGACAACCAACTATGGCTACACCTTC
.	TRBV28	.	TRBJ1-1	CASSLLGPRNTEAFF	TGTGCCAGCAGTTTATTGGGTCCCAGGAACACTGAAGCTTTCTTT
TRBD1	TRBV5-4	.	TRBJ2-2	CASSVDRENGELFF	TGTGCCAGCAGCGTGGACAGGGAAAACGGGGAGCTGTTTTTT
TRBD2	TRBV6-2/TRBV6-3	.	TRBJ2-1	CASRPLRDYPSEQFF	TGTGCCAGCAGGCCCCTCCGGGACTACCCATCTGAGCAGTTCTTC
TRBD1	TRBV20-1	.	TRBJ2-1	CSAKDRVSSYNEQFF	TGCAGTGCTAAGGACAGGGTGAGCTCCTACAATGAGCAGTTCTTC
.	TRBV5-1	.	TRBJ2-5	CASSPAVKGQQETQYF	TGCGCCAGCAGCCCCGCAGTCAAGGGTCAACAAGAGACCCAGTACTTC
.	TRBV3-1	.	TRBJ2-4	CASSPAGPAHIQYF	TGTGCCAGCAGCCCTGCGGGTCCGGCTCACATTCAGTACTTC
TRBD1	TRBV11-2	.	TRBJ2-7	CASNLPRTGGKVEQYF	TGTGCCAGCAATCTACCTAGGACAGGGGGCAAAGTCGAGCAGTACTTC
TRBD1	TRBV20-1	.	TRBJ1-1	CSAREMTGGRNTEAFF	TGCAGTGCTAGAGAAATGACAGGGGGCCGGAACACTGAAGCTTTCTTT
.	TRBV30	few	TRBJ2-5	CAWSRRVSETQYF	TGTGCCTGGTCCCGCAGGGTTAGCGAGACCCAGTACTTC
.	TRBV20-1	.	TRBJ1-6	CSARGHSLHSPLHF	TGCAGTGCTAGGGGGCACAGTCTTCATTCACCCCTCCACTTT
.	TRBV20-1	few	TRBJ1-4	CSATAATNEKLFF	TGCAGTGCTACAGCCGCAACTAATGAAAAACTGTTTTTT
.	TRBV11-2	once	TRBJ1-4	CASSPRRGLVNEKLFF	TGTGCCAGCAGCCCCCGCCGGGGGCTAGTGAATGAAAAACTGTTTTTT
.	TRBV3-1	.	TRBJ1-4	CASSPRTDFNEKLFF	TGTGCCAGCAGCCCGAGGACAGACTTTAATGAAAAACTGTTTTTT
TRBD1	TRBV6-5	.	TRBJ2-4	CASRDRGKNIQYF	TGTGCCAGCCGGGACAGGGGTAAAAACATTCAGTACTTC
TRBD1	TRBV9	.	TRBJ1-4	CASSDRQGGEKLFF	TGTGCCAGCAGCGACCGACAGGGAGGAGAAAAACTGTTTTTT
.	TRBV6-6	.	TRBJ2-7	CASSYSSAAYEQYF	TGTGCCAGCAGTTACTCATCTGCTGCCTACGAGCAGTACTTC
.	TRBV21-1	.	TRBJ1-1	CASSTQTGAQMNTEAFF	TGTGCCAGCAGCACCCAAACAGGGGCACAGATGAACACTGAAGCTTTCTTT
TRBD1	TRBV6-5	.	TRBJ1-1	CASSRDSPNTEAFF	TGTGCCAGCAGCCGGGACAGCCCTAACACTGAAGCTTTCTTT
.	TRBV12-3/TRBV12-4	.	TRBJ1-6	CASRPGIQNNSPLHF	TGTGCCAGCAGACCCGGGATTCAAAATAATTCACCCCTCCACTTT
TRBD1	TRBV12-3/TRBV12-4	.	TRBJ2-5	CASSFRDGQEETQYF	TGTGCCAGCAGTTTCAGGGACGGACAGGAAGAGACCCAGTACTTC
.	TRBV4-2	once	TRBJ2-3	CASSQVRGQADTQYF	TGTGCCAGCAGCCAAGTTAGGGGACAAGCGGATACGCAGTATTTT
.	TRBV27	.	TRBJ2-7	CASSLTRTIVYEQYF	TGTGCCAGCAGTTTGACGAGAACGATCGTCTACGAGCAGTACTTC
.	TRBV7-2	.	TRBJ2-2	CASSPQSFAGELFF	TGTGCCAGCAGCCCCCAAAGTTTTGCCGGGGAGCTGTTTTTT
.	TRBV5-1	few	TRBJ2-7	CASSRTETRSYEQYF	TGCGCCAGCAGCCGGACAGAGACTAGGTCCTACGAGCAGTACTTC
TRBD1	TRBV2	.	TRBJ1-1	CASRGAGGMNTEAFF	TGTGCCAGCAGGGGGGCAGGGGGTATGAACACTGAAGCTTTCTTT
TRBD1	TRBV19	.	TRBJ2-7	CASRNRDRDYEQYF	TGTGCCAGTAGAAACCGGGACAGGGACTACGAGCAGTACTTC
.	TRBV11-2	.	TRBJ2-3	CASSSYRTRLSPSTDTQYF	TGTGCCAGCAGCAGTTACAGGACGAGGTTGTCCCCTAGCACAGATACGCAGTATTTT
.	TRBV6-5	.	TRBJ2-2	CASQPGTANTGELFF	TGTGCCAGCCAGCCCGGGACCGCGAACACCGGGGAGCTGTTTTTT
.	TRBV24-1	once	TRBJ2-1	CATSDLGFGNEQFF	TGTGCCACCAGTGATTTAGGTTTTGGCAATGAGCAGTTCTTC
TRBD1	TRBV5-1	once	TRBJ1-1	CASSPGQGMNTEAFF	TGCGCCAGCAGCCCAGGACAGGGGATGAACACTGAAGCTTTCTTT
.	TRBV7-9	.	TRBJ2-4	CASVRETEDIQYF	TGTGCCTCGGTTAGGGAGACTGAGGACATTCAGTACTTC
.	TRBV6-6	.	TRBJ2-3	CASTKGGERRSTQYF	TGTGCCAGCACCAAGGGGGGGGAGCGCCGGTCTACGCAGTATTTT
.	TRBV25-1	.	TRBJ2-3	CASSEYLVTDTQYF	TGTGCCAGCAGTGAATATCTGGTTACAGATACGCAGTATTTT
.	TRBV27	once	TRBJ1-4	CASSLSGRVGGRNEKLFF	TGTGCCAGCAGTTTATCGGGAAGGGTAGGAGGGCGGAATGAAAAACTGTTTTTT
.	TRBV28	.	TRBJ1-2	CASSWERVLYYGYTF	TGTGCCAGCAGTTGGGAACGTGTCCTCTACTATGGCTACACCTTC
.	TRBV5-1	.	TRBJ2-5	CASSLGVGTQETQYF	TGCGCCAGCAGCTTGGGTGTGGGAACCCAAGAGACCCAGTACTTC
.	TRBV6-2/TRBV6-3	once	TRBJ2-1	CASSYLAQGPYNEQFF	TGTGCCAGCAGTTACTTAGCACAGGGTCCCTACAATGAGCAGTTCTTC
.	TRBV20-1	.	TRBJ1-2	CSADTHTYGYTF	TGCAGTGCCGATACCCACACGTATGGCTACACCTTC
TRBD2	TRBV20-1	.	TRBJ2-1	CSALTSGGADLYNEQFF	TGCAGTGCTCTTACTAGCGGGGGGGCTGACCTGTACAATGAGCAGTTCTTC
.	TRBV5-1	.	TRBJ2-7	CASSLGRSYEQYF	TGCGCCAGCAGCTTGGGCAGATCCTACGAGCAGTACTTC
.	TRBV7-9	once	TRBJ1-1	CASSLAPGGKAFF	TGTGCCAGCAGCTTAGCGCCGGGGGGTAAAGCTTTCTTT
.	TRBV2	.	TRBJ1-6	CASVRYRRGSSYNSPLHF	TGTGCCAGCGTAAGATACCGCAGGGGCAGCTCCTATAATTCACCCCTCCACTTT
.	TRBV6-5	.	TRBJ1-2	CASSSRAELGSNYGYTF	TGTGCCAGCAGTTCCCGGGCCGAGCTAGGTTCTAACTATGGCTACACCTTC